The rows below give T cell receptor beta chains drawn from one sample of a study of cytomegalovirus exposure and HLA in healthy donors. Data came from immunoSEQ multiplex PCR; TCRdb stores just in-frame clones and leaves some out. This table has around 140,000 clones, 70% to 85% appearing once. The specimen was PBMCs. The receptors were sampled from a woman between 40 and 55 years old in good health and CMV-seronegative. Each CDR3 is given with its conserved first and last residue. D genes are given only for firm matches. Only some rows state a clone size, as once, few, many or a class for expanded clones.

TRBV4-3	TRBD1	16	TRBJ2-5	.	TGCGCCAGCAGCCAAGATGGGACAGGGGCACAAGAGACCCAGTACTTC	CASSQDGTGAQETQYF
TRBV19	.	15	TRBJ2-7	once	TGTGCCAGTAGTATTAACCTCTTGGAAGGGGGCGAGCAGTACTTC	CASSINLLEGGEQYF
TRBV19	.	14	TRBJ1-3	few	TGTGCCACGTCGCAGGGGATCGTAAGAAACACCATATATTTT	CATSQGIVRNTIYF
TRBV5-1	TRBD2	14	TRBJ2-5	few	TGCGCCAGCAGCTCGACTAGCGGCCAAGAGACCCAGTACTTC	CASSSTSGQETQYF
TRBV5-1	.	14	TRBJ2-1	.	TGCGCCAGCAGCTTGGGCGGGGACTACAATGAGCAGTTCTTC	CASSLGGDYNEQFF
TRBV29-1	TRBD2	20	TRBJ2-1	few	TGCAGCGTTGTCAGACTGGAACACGCCCGACTAGCGGGAGGTGTACATGAGCAGTTCTTC	CSVVRLEHARLAGGVHEQFF
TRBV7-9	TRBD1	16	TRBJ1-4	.	TGTGCCAGCAGCTTTAGGACAGGCGCAACTAATGAAAAACTGTTTTTT	CASSFRTGATNEKLFF
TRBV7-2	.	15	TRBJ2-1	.	TGTGCCAGCAGCTTAAGTCTCCTATTCAACAATGAGCAGTTCTTC	CASSLSLLFNNEQFF
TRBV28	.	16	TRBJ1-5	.	TGTGCCAGCAGTCTCGCGGGGGCTGGAAGCAATCAGCCCCAGCATTTT	CASSLAGAGSNQPQHF
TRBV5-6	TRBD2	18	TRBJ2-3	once	TGTGCCAGCAGCTTACTAGCGGGAGAGGGGGCTAGCACAGATACGCAGTATTTT	CASSLLAGEGASTDTQYF
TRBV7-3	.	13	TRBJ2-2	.	TGTGCCAGCGGTCCGTCAGGCACCGGGGAGCTGTTTTTT	CASGPSGTGELFF
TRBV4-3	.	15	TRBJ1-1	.	TGCGCCAGCAGCCCTACTTTGCGGGGATGGACTGAAGCTTTCTTT	CASSPTLRGWTEAFF
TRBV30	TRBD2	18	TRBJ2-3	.	TGTGCCTGGATGGTGGTTAGACGGACTAGCGGTCTAACAGATACGCAGTATTTT	CAWMVVRRTSGLTDTQYF
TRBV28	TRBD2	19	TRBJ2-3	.	TGTGCCAGCAGCCACACCCGAACTAGGGGTGCGGGAGAGGCAGATACGCAGTATTTT	CASSHTRTRGAGEADTQYF